The 3 T cell receptor beta chains presented below share a single source sample, sequenced in a study of CD8+ T cells in alopecia areata. The study sorted pooled cutaneous lymph node cells by CD4, CD8alpha, NKG2D, NKG2ACE and other markers. RNA extraction was followed by reverse transcription into cDNA, which acted as the sequencing template. Here immunoSEQ multiplex PCR was the method, and the copy in TCRdb shows in-frame clones only, minus some. The data show approximately 280,000 clones, with none appearing a single time. The source material was CD4+ T cells sorted from a lymph node. The receptors here all came from a C3H/HeJ mouse with alopecia areata. For the strain, the MHC haplotype given is H2-k.

Points on this clone: Gene names denote mouse genes. The read ends 4 residues shy of where the CDR3 ends; the end is completed using the germline J gene. J is TRBJ1-1 and V is TRBV1, with D maybe TRBD1 (6 bases). The CDR3 runs to 12 residues. In germline, CDR1 is NSQYPW, CDR2 LRSPGD (reference sequence). The covered CDR3 bases are TGCACCTGCAGTCGGGGGACAACA. As protein: CTCSRGTT. In full, the CDR3 reads CTCSRGTTEVFF.

Worth noting for this clone: Germline and genes here are mouse. The read finishes 4 residues shy of the CDR3 end, and the germline J gene is used to complete it. The same CDR3 also results from other DNA sequences found in this sample. The J gene is TRBJ2-3, the V gene TRBV19; TRBD2 aligns across 9 bases. With 4 bases clipped from V and 0 bases from J, the junction kept 3 bases outside the gene matches. This CDR3 contains 15 residues. The germline CDR1 and CDR2 sequences are FNHDT and SITEND (reference sequence). CDR3 residues: CASSPGLGSAETLYF. The DNA read from the CDR3 is TGTGCCAGCAGTCCGGGACTGGGTAGTGCAGAA.

Notes on this clone: Mouse names are used for the genes. The read stops 4 residues short of the end of the CDR3; the missing end is completed from the germline J gene. The V and J genes are TRBV13-2 and TRBJ2-3, with TRBD2 identical over 10 bases. V dropped 2 bases and J dropped 3; count of bases not matched to a gene: 3. The germline gives CDR1 NNHNN, CDR2 SYGAGS (reference sequence). The CDR3 sequence is 15 residues long. CDR3 sequence: CASGEDWGVAETLYF. The DNA read from the CDR3 is TGTGCCAGCGGTGAAGACTGGGGGGTCGCAGAA.